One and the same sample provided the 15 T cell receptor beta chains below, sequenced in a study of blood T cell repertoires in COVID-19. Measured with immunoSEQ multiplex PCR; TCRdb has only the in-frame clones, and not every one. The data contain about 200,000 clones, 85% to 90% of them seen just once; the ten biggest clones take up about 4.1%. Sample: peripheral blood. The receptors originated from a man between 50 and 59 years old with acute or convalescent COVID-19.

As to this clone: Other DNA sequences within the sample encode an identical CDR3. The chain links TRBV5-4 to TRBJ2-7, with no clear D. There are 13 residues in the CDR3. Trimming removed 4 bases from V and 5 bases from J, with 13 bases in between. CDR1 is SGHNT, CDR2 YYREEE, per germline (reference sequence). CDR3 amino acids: CASSLPGIDEQYF. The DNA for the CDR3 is TGTGCCAGCAGCCTGCCCGGTATCGACGAGCAGTACTTC.

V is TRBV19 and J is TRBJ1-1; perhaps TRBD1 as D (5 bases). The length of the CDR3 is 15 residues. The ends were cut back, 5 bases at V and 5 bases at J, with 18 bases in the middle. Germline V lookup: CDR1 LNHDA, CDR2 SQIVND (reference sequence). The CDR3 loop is CASSPLGGGDTEAFF. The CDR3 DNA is TGTGCCAGTAGTCCCCTCGGCGGGGGGGATACTGAAGCTTTCTTT. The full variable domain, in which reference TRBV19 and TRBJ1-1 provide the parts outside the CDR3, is DGGITQSPKYLFRKEGQNVTLSCEQNLNHDAMYWYRQDPGQGLRLIYYSQIVNDFQKGDIAEGYSVSREKKESFPLTVTSAQKNPTAFYLCASSPLGGGDTEAFFGQGTRLTVV.

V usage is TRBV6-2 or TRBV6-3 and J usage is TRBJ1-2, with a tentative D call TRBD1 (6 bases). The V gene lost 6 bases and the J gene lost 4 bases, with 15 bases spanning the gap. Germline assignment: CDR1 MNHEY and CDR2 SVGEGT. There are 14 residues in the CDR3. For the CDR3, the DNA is TGTGCCAGCAGACCTACAGGGTTGGCCTATGGCTACACCTTC. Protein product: CASRPTGLAYGYTF.

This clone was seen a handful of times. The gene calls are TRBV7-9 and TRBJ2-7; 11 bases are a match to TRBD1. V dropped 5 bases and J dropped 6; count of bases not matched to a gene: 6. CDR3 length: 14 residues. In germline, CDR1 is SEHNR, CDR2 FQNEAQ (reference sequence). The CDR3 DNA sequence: TGTGCCAGCAGCACTCCGGGACAGGGGGTCGAGCAGTACTTC. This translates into CASSTPGQGVEQYF.

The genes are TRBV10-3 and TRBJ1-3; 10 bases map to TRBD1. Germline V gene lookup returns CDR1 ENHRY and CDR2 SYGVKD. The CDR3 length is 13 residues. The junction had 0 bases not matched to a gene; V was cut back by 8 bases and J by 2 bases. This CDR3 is CAIGTGAGNTIYF. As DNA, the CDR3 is TGTGCCATCGGGACAGGGGCTGGAAACACCATATATTTT.

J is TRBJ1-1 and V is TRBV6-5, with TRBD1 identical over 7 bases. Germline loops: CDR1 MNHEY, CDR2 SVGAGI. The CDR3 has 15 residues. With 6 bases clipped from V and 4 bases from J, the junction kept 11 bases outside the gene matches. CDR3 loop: CASRPLDRDFTEAFF. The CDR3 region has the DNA TGTGCCAGCAGGCCCCTCGACAGGGATTTCACTGAAGCTTTCTTT.

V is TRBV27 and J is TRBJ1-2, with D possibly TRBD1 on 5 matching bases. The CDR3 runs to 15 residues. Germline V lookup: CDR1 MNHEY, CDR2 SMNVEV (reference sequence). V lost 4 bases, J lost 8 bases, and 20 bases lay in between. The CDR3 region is CASSSPGQGLYGYTF. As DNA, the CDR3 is TGTGCCAGCAGTTCCCCCGGGCAGGGCCTATACGGCTACACCTTC.

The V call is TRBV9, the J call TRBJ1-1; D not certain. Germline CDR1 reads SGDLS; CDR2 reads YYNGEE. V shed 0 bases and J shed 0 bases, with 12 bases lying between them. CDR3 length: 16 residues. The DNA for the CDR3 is TGTGCCAGCAGCGTAGCCTCTGGGGAGATGAACACTGAAGCTTTCTTT. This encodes CASSVASGEMNTEAFF. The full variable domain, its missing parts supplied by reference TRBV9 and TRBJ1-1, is DSGVTQTPKHLITATGQRVTLRCSPRSGDLSVYWYQQSLDQGLQFLIQYYNGEERAKGNILERFSAQQFPDLHSELNLSSLELGDSALYFCASSVASGEMNTEAFFGQGTRLTVV.

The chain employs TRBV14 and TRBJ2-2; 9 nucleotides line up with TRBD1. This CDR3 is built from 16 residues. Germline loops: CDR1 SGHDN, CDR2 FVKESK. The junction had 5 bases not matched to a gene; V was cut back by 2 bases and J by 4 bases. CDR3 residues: CASSQWTGVPTGELFF. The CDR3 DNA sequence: TGTGCCAGCAGCCAATGGACAGGGGTACCCACCGGGGAGCTGTTTTTT.

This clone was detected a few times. CDR3 bases: TGTGCCAGCTCACCCCCCAGGGGCGTGGAGACCCAGTACTTC. It encodes CASSPPRGVETQYF. J is TRBJ2-5 and V is TRBV18, with D possibly matching TRBD1 (6 bases). Deletions cut 3 bases from V and 5 bases from J, with 13 bases between. The CDR3 is 14 amino acids. Germline V lookup: CDR1 KGHSH, CDR2 LQKENI.

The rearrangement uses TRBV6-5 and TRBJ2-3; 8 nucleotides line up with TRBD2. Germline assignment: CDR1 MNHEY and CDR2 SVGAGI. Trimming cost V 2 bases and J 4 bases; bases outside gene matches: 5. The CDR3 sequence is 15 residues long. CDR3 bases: TGTGCCAGCAGTTACGGCGGGGGGTCACCAGATACGCAGTATTTT. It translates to CASSYGGGSPDTQYF.

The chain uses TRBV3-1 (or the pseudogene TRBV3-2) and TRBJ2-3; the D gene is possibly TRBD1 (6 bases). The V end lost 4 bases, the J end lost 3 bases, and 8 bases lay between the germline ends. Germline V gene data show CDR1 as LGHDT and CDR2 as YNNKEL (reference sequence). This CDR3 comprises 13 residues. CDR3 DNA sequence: TGTGCCAGCAGCCTACAGGGTACAGATACGCAGTATTTT. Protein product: CASSLQGTDTQYF.

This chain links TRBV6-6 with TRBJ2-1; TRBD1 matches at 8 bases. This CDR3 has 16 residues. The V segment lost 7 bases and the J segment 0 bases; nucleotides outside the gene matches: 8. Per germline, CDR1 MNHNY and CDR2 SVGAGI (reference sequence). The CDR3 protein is CASTRDRPSSYNEQFF. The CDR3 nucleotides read TGTGCCAGCACCCGGGACAGGCCGAGCTCCTACAATGAGCAGTTCTTC.

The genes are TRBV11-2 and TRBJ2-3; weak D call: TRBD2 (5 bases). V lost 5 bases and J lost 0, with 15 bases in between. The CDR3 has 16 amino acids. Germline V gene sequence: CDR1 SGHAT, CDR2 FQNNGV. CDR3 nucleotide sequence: TGTGCCAGCAGCCCCGGACTGAGCATTAGCACAGATACGCAGTATTTT. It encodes CASSPGLSISTDTQYF.

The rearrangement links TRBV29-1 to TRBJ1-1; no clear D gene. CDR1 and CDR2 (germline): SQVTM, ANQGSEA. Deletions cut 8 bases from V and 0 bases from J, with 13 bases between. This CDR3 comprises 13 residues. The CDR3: CSSTSSLNTEAFF. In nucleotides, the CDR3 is TGCAGCTCCACCTCTAGCCTGAACACTGAAGCTTTCTTT.